These 2 T cell receptor beta chains came from one sample sequenced in a study of blood T cell repertoires in COVID-19 (dated by TCRdb to 2020 to 2022). The method behind the library was the immunoSEQ multiplex PCR assay. Imported from immuneACCESS, the table was reduced by TCRdb to in-frame sequences with V and J called. These copies leave out some clones; in studies compared against another copy, an unresolved V gene accounts for under half, and the cause of the remainder is not known. This sample gives around 120,000 clones in total; over 80% of them show up just once. The top ten clonotypes cover about 2.2% of the sample. Sequencing used peripheral blood. All receptors derive from a man aged 25 to 40 with acute or convalescent COVID-19.

The rearrangement links TRBV6-1 to TRBJ2-1; 10 nucleotides match TRBD1. The CDR3 is 15 residues long. Trimming removed 3 bases from V and 2 bases from J; junction bases left unmatched: 1. Germline values: CDR1 MNHNS, CDR2 SASEGT. CDR3 sequence: CASSDGTGAYNEQFF. The CDR3 nucleotides read TGTGCCAGCAGTGACGGGACAGGGGCCTACAATGAGCAGTTCTTC.

This clone was observed once. The gene calls are TRBV4-2 and TRBJ2-5; tentatively, D is TRBD1 (6 bases). CDR3 length: 16 amino acids. The germline V gene has CDR1 LGHNA and CDR2 YNFKEQ. Deletions cut 1 base from V and 1 base from J, with 13 bases between. The CDR3 DNA sequence: TGTGCCAGCAGCCAAGTCTCGGGCAGGGGCCAAGAGACCCAGTACTTC. Encoded protein: CASSQVSGRGQETQYF.